This T cell receptor (beta chain) derives from a study of Ad26.COV2.S vaccination and SARS-CoV-2 variants (dated by TCRdb to about 2021). Context from the whole study: Vaccine-arm donors came from COV1001, a multicentre, randomized, double-blind, placebo-controlled phase I-IIa trial of Ad26.COV2.S in healthy adults. Ad26.COV2.S was administered intramuscularly at a dose of 5x10^10 or 1x10^11 viral particles, either as one shot or as two shots given 56 days apart. Throughout the experiments and outcome assessment, investigators stayed blinded to trial group allocation. Trial participants were randomized into five groups of five: low-dose or high-dose Ad26.COV2.S given once or twice, or placebo on both occasions. A total of around 32 samples were included in the TCR-sequenced set, comprising around 19 Ad26.COV2.S vaccine recipients, 5 placebo recipients and 8 SARS-CoV-2 convalescent individuals. TCRbeta repertoire sequencing served as the tool for gauging how specific and how broad the SARS-CoV-2-reactive T cell receptors were following Ad26.COV2.S vaccination.

The sample's treatment or condition label, decoded: around 19 received Ad26.COV2.S at low or high dose, single or two shots; 5 received placebo; per-sample allocation not given. Repertoires of vaccine and placebo recipients were sequenced from samples collected on day 63 after the first injection. Cohort 1b enrolled around 24 adults aged 18-55 years at a single site in Boston, USA, between 29 July and 7 August 2020. As a vaccine, Ad26.COV2.S was a replication-incompetent adenovirus type 26 vector that expressed a prefusion-stabilized SARS-CoV-2 spike protein derived from the original Wuhan strain. V was cut back by 1 base and J by 0 bases, leaving a gap of 9 bases between them. For CDR1 and CDR2, the germline V gene lists MGHDK and SYGVNS. The CDR3 covers 15 residues, taking in both the cysteine and the phenylalanine. Only the CDR3 part of the read is kept: 45 bases, read in frame from the first base.

This clone appeared a single time. What antigen it recognizes has not been identified. No base qualities exist here, and no much larger clone lies one base off it. TCRbeta CDR3 regions were sequenced with the immunoSEQ Assay. After extraction, genomic DNA underwent amplification by bias-controlled multiplex PCR, followed by high-throughput sequencing. In the source study's methods: To quantify the absolute abundance of each unique TCRbeta CDR3 region, sequences were collapsed and filtered. Usable DNA was measured by amplifying reference genes present in all nucleated cells, and TCRbeta template counts were normalized to that usable DNA to estimate T cell fraction. Repertoire TCRs were annotated as SARS-CoV-2-specific when V gene, CDR3 amino acid sequence and J gene were exactly matched to a known reactive TCR set. The reference SARS-CoV-2 TCR set came from MIRA and was filtered for enrichment in COVID-19-positive ImmuneCODE repertoires, removing public or cross-reactive TCRs. Based on the MIRA antigens, annotated TCRs were further analysed at the level of specific ORF or position within ORF. Breadth was defined as the number of annotated unique rearrangements divided by the total number of unique productive rearrangements, and depth was defined as the summed frequency of the annotated unique rearrangements. Two-sided Wilcoxon rank-sum tests were applied when comparing TCR breadth between groups. This immuneACCESS table, as held by TCRdb, lists in-frame sequences with V and J called but not all clones. Of the missing ones, under half trace to an unresolved V gene in checked studies; the others have no known cause. D and trimming were read from the DNA, whereas the V and J calls and clone size are those reported in that table. Within this sample are roughly 390,000 clones, with approximately 86% of them counted one time only. In total, the top ten clones hold approximately 3.7% of the sample.

What the authors observed across the whole study: After vaccination, spike-specific CD8+ and CD4+ T cell responses were reported to show substantial breadth. Comparing responses between vaccine doses or regimens was not something the study was powered to do. Compared with placebo recipients, Ad26.COV2.S recipients showed higher spike-specific TCR breadth (P = 0.0014). Comparable non-spike TCR breadth was observed between vaccine and placebo recipients, consistent with only spike being contained in the vaccine. It was noted by the authors that total T cell responses may have been underestimated by the TCR breadth and depth analyses.

The chain links TRBV25-1 with TRBJ1-1; a tentative D call is TRBD1 (6 bases match). The receptor was derived from a person aged 18 to 65 who received the Ad26.COV2.S COVID-19 vaccine or a placebo. This sample comprised peripheral blood, obtained in a trial of Ad26.COV2.S vaccine versus placebo. The nucleotide sequence is TGTGCCAGCAGTGAATCGGACAGATTGAACACTGAAGCTTTCTTT. This is translated as CASSESDRLNTEAFF.